There are a few counts of the clone carrying this T cell receptor beta chain. The antigen is undetermined. Germline V CDR1 and CDR2: GTSNPN, SVGIG (reference sequence). Trimming left V 8 bases short and J 0 bases short, with 14 bases between. The CDR3 loop spans 14 amino acids. The data were taken from a study of T-cell reconstitution after alpha-beta-depleted transplantation in children. Study outcomes and limitations: One year after transplant, T-cell counts and diversity came mostly from newly produced T cells.

Unique molecular identifiers were incorporated when the TCRbeta library was constructed. MiXCR was run by TCRdb on the PCR reads, yielding one entry per CDR3 protein. The table includes 300,000 to 400,000 distinct CDR3 sequences, roughly 17% detected once. This TCR was recovered from a male patient aged 2-15 years who had a stem cell transplant for acute lymphoblastic leukemia, so the T cells may come from the graft donor. This chain connects TRBV30 to TRBJ2-4; D is possibly TRBD1 (6 bases). The sequencing here drew on PBMCs, mostly from graft donor cells, taken 360 days after TCRalphabeta/CD19-depleted stem cell transplant. DNA for the CDR3: TGTGCCGGAAGACAGGCTCTAGCCAAAAACATTCAGTACTTC. Its protein is CAGRQALAKNIQYF.